The T cell receptor (beta chain) described here comes from a study of blood T cell repertoires in COVID-19. The CDR3 has 15 residues. Germline trimming cut 5 bases from V and 5 bases from J; bases unmatched to any gene: 10. Germline CDR1 is SGHTA and CDR2 is FQGNSA. The data were produced by immunoSEQ multiplex PCR, yet TCRdb's version contains in-frame clones alone and is incomplete. This table holds around 300,000 clones, 86% found once. The chain combines TRBV7-2 with TRBJ2-5; 8 positions agree with TRBD1. Sequencing used peripheral blood. This receptor was taken from a woman in her 30s with active or convalescent COVID-19. The CDR3 loop is CASSEAGGRRETQYF. The CDR3, as DNA: TGTGCCAGCAGCGAGGCAGGGGGCAGGCGGGAGACCCAGTACTTC.